This T cell receptor beta chain comes out of a study of T-cell reconstitution after alpha-beta-depleted transplantation in children. For TCRbeta, the library was prepared with unique molecular identifiers. TCRdb redid the calling of the PCR reads with MiXCR, one entry per CDR3 protein. This table holds 220,000 or so distinct CDR3 sequences, roughly 8% found once. The germline V and J ends were trimmed by 4 bases and 3 bases, with 8 bases remaining between them. CDR1 is SGDLS and CDR2 is YYNGEE in the germline V gene. This CDR3 is 13 amino acids long. In regard to this clonotype: A read error is possible here, since a much larger clone lies one base away.

The TCR sequence derives from a male patient younger than 18 who had a stem cell transplant for acute lymphoblastic leukemia, so the T cells may come from the graft donor. Material: PBMCs, mostly from graft donor cells, obtained 180 days after TCRalphabeta/CD19-depleted stem cell transplant. The chain has TRBV9 and TRBJ2-1, with unresolved D. In nucleotides, the CDR3 is TGTGCCAGCAGCCAACTATACTACAATGAGCAGTTCTTC. The encoded protein is CASSQLYYNEQFF.